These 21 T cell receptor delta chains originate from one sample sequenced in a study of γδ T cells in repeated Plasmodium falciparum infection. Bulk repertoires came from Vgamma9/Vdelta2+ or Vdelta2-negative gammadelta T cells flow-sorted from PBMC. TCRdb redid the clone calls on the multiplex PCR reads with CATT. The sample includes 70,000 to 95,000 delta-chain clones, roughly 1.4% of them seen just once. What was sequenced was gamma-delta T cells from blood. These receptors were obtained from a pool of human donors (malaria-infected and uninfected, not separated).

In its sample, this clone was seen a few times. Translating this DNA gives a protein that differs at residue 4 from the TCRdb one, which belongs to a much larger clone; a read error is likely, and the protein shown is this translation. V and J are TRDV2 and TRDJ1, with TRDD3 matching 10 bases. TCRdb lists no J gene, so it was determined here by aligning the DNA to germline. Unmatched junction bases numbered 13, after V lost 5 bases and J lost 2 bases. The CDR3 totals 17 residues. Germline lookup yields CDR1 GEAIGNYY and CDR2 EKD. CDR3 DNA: TGTGCCTGTGTCGCACTTACTGGGGGATCTGCGACCGATAAACTCATCTTT. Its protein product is CACVALTGGSATDKLIF.

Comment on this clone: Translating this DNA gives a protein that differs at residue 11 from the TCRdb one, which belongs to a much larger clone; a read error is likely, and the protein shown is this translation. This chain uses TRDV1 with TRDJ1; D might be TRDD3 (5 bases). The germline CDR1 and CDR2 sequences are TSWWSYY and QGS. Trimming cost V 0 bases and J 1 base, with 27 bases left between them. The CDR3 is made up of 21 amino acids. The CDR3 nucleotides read TGTGCTCTTGGGGAACTCAAGCGGACGGGTCGCCATCAATGGGGCACCGATAAACTCATCTTT. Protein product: CALGELKRTGRHQWGTDKLIF.

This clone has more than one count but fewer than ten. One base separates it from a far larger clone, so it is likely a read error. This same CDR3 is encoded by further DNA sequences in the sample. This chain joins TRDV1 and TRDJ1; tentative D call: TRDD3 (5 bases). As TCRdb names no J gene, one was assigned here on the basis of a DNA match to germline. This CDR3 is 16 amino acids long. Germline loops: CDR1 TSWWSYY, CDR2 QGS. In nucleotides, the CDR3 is TGTGCTCTCGGGGAACTCACCAGGATCCCGACCGATAAACTCATCTTT. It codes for CALGELTRIPTDKLIF.

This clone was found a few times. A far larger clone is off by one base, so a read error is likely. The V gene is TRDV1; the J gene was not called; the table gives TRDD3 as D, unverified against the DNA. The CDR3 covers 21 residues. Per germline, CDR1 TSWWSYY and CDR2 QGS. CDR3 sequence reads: CALVELVSGKPWGRLWDKLIF. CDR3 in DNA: TGTGCTCTTGTGGAACTAGTCTCGGGAAAGCCCTGGGGGAGGTTATGGGATAAACTCATTTTT.

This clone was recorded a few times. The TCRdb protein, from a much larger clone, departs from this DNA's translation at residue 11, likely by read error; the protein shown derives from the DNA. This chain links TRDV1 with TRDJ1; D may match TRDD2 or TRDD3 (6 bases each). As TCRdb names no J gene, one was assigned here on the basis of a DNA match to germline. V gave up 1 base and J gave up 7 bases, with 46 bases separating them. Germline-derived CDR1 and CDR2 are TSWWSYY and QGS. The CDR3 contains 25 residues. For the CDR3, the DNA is TGTGCTCTTGGGGAACGGGTCGGGACCTACCCTTTAGGAGGTCCTACTACCCTACTGGGACTTAAACTCATCTTT. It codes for CALGERVGTYPLGGPTTLLGLKLIF.

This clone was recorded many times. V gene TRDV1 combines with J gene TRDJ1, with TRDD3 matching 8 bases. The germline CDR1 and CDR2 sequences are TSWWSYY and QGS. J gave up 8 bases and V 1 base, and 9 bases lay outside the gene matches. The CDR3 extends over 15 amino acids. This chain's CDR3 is CALGERGPGGGKLIF. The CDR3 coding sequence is TGTGCTCTTGGGGAACGTGGGCCTGGGGGAGGCAAACTCATCTTT.

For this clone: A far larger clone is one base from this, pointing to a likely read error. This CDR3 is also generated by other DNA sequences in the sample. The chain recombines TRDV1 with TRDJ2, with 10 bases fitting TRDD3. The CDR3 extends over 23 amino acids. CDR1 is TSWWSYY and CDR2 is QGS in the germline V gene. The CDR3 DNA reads TGTGCTCTTGGGGATCTAAGTCTTCCTAGCCAGACTGGGGGATGTAATTTGACAGCGCAACTCTTCTTT. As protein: CALGDLSLPSQTGGCNLTAQLFF.

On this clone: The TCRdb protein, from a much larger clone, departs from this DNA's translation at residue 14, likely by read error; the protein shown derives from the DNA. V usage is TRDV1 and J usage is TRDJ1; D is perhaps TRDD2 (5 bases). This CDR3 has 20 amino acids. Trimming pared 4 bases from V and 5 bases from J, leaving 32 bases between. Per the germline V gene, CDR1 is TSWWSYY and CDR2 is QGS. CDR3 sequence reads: CALGGPCDLRVSQRGDKLIF. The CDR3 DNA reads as TGTGCTCTTGGGGGCCCCTGTGACCTACGCGTCTCCCAACGAGGAGATAAACTCATCTTT.

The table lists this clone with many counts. This CDR3 reads CACDPATGGDSWDTRQMFF. The CDR3 coding sequence is TGTGCCTGTGACCCAGCAACAGGAGGAGACTCCTGGGACACCCGACAGATGTTTTTC. V is TRDV2 and J is TRDJ3; no reliable D call. Deletions cut 3 bases from V and 0 bases from J, with 17 bases between. The germline CDR1 and CDR2 sequences are GEAIGNYY and EKD. This CDR3 has 19 amino acids.

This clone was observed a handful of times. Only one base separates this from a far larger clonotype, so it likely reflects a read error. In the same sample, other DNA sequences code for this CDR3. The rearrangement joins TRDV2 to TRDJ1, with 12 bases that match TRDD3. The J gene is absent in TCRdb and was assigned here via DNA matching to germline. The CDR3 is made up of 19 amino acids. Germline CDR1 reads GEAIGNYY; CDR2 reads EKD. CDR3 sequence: CACDTRTGGYSTFTDKLIF. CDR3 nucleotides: TGTGCTTGTGACACCCGTACTGGGGGATACTCAACCTTCACCGATAAACTCATCTTT.

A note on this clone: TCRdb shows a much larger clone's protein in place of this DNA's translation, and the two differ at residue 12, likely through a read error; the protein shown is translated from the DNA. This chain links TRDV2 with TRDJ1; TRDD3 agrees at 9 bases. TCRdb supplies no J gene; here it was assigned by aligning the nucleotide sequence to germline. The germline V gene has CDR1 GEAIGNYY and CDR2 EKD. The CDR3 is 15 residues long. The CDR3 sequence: CACDTVGDRADRLIF. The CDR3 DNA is TGTGCCTGTGACACCGTGGGGGATAGGGCCGATAGACTCATCTTT.

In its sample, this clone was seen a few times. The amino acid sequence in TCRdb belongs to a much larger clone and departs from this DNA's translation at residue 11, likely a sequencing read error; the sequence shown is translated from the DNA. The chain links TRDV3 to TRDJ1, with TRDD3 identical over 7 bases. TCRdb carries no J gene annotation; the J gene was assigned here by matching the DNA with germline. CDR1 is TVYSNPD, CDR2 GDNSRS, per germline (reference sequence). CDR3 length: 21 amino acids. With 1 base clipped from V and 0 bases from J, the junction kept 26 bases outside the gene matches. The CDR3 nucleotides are TGTGCCTTTAAATCGGCGGCGGCGACTGGGGAATACAGGGGGTACACCGATAAACTCATCTTT. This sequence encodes CAFKSAAATGEYRGYTDKLIF. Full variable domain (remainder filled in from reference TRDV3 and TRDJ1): CDKVTQSSPDQTVASGSEVVLLCTYDTVYSNPDLFWYRIRPDYSFQFVFYGDNSRSEGADFTQGRFSVKHILTQKAFHLVISPVRTEDSATYYCAFKSAAATGEYRGYTDKLIFGKGTRVTVEP.

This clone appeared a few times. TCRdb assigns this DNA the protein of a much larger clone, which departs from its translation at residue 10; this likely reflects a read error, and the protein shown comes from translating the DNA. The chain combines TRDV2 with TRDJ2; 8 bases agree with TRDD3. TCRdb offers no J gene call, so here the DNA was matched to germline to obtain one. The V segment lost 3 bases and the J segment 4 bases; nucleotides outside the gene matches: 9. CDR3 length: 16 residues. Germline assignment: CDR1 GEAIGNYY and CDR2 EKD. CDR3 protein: CACDDLVGDATAQLFF. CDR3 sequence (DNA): TGTGCCTGTGACGACTTAGTGGGGGATGCGACAGCACAACTCTTCTTT.

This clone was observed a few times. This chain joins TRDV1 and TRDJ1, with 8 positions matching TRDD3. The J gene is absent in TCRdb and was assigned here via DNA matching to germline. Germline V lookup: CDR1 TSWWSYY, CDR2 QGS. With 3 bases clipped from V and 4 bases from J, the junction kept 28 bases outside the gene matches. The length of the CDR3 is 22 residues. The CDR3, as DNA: TGTGCTCTTGGGGACCCTAGTTTCTACCTCTACTGGGGGCCCCAGGAGAACGATAAACTCATCTTT. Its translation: CALGDPSFYLYWGPQENDKLIF.

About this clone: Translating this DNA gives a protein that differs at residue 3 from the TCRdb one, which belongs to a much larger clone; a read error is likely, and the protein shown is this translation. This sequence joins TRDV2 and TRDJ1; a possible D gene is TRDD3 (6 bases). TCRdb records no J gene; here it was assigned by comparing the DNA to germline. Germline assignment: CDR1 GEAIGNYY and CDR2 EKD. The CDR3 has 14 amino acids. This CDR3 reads CARDTIGDADKLIF. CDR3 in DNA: TGTGCCCGTGACACCATAGGGGATGCCGATAAACTCATCTTT.

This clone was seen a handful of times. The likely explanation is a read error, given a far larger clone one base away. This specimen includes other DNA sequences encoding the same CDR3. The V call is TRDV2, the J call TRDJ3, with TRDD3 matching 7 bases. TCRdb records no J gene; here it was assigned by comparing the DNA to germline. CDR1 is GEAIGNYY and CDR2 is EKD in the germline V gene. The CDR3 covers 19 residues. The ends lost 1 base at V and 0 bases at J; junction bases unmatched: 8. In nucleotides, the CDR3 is TGTGCCTGTGACACTCGCCTGGGGGCCTACTCCTGGGACACCCGACAGATGTTTTTC. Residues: CACDTRLGAYSWDTRQMFF.

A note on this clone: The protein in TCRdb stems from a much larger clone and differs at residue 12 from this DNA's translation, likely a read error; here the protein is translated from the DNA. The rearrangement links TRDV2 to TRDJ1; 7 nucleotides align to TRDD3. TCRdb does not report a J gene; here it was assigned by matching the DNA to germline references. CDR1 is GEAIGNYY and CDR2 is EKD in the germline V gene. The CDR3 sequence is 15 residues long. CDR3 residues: CACDSRGMLGDELIF. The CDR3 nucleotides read TGTGCCTGTGACTCTCGGGGGATGCTGGGCGATGAACTCATCTTT.

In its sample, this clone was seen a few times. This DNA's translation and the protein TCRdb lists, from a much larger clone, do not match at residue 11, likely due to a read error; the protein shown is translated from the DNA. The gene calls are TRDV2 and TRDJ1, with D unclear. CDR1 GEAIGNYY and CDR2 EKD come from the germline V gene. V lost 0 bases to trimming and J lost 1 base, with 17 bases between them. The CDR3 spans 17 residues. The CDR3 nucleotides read TGTGCCTGTGACACCGTCGATAAAGGTACACCCACCGATAAACTCATCTTT. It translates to CACDTVDKGTPTDKLIF.

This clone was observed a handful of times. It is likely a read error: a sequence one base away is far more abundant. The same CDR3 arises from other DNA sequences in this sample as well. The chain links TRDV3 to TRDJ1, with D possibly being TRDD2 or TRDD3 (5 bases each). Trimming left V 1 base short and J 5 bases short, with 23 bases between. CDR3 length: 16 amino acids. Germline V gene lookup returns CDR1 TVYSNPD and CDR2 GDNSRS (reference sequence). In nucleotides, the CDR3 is TGTGCCTTTACCCCAGGGGGCCTTCGGCATACAGATAAACTCATCTTT. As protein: CAFTPGGLRHTDKLIF. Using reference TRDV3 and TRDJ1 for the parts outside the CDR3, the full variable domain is CDKVTQSSPDQTVASGSEVVLLCTYDTVYSNPDLFWYRIRPDYSFQFVFYGDNSRSEGADFTQGRFSVKHILTQKAFHLVISPVRTEDSATYYCAFTPGGLRHTDKLIFGKGTRVTVEP.

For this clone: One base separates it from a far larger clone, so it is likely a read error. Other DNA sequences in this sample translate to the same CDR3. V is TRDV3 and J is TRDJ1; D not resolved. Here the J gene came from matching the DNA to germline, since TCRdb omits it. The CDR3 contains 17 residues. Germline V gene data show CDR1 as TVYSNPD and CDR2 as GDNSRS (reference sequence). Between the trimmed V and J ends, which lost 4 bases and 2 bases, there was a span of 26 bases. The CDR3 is CASTWSPYRRETDKLIF. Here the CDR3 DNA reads TGTGCCTCTACTTGGTCCCCGTATCGTAGGGAGACCGATAAACTCATCTTT. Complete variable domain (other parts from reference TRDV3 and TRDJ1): CDKVTQSSPDQTVASGSEVVLLCTYDTVYSNPDLFWYRIRPDYSFQFVFYGDNSRSEGADFTQGRFSVKHILTQKAFHLVISPVRTEDSATYYCASTWSPYRRETDKLIFGKGTRVTVEP.

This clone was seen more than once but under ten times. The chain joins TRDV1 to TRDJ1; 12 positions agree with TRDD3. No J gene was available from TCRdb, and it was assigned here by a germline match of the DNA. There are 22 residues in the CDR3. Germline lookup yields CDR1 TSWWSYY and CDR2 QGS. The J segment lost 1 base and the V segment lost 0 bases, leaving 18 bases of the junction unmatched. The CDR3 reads CALGELPGSPVLGDTSTDKLIF. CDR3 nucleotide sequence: TGTGCTCTTGGGGAACTACCAGGCTCCCCAGTACTGGGGGATACAAGCACCGATAAACTCATCTTT.